The 2 T cell receptor beta chains in this list originate from one sample, sequenced in a study of cytomegalovirus exposure and HLA in healthy donors. The PCR was carried out with 60 Vbeta primers and 13 Jbeta primers. Using immunoSEQ multiplex PCR, the repertoire was profiled, and TCRdb retains in-frame clones only, with some absent. The sample records roughly 250,000 clones, approximately 84% being singletons. The source material was PBMCs. Source of these receptors: a woman between 40 and 55 years old in good health and CMV-seropositive.

The chain is built from TRBV7-8 and TRBJ2-3, with D uncertain. Germline V gives CDR1 SGHVS, CDR2 FQNEAQ. Trimming shortened V by 1 base and J by 0 bases, and 8 bases separated the two germline ends. The CDR3 has 15 residues. The CDR3 loop reads CASSLGGTSTDTQYF. CDR3 nucleotides: TGTGCCAGCAGCTTAGGTGGTACTAGCACAGATACGCAGTATTTT.

The table lists this clone with a few counts. The V gene is TRBV6-6, the J gene TRBJ2-5; tentative D call: TRBD2 (5 bases). This CDR3 has 14 amino acids. The ends were cut back, 4 bases at V and 3 bases at J, with 12 bases in the middle. In germline, CDR1 is MNHNY, CDR2 SVGAGI (reference sequence). The CDR3 region has the DNA TGTGCCAGCAGTTTACGGGAAGGTAAAGAGACCCAGTACTTC. It translates to CASSLREGKETQYF.